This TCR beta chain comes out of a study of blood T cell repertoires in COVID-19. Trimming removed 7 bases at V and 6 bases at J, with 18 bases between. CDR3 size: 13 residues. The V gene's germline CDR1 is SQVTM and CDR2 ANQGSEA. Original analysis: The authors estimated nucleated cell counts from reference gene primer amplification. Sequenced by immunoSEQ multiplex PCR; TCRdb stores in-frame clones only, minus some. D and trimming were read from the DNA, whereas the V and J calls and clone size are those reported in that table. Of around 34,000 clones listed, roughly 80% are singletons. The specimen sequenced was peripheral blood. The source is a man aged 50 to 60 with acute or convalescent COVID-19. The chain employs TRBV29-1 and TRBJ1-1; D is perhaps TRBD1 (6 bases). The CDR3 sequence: CSAVRGGEAEAFF. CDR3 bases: TGCAGCGCCGTGAGGGGGGGAGAGGCTGAAGCTTTCTTT.